This T cell receptor beta chain derives from a study of read filtering for tumor transcriptome and immune sequencing. The CDR3 contains 14 residues. V was shortened by 5 bases and J by 4 bases, with 12 bases between the two germline ends. Germline V gene sequence: CDR1 SGHRS, CDR2 YFSETQ. The table lists this clonotype with many counts. This library used about 400 ng RNA and molecular barcoded adaptors spanning alpha/delta and beta/gamma chains. TCRdb reanalysed the reads using MiXCR and keeps one entry per CDR3 protein. This sample has 30,000 to 35,000 distinct CDR3 sequences, with 15% to 20% found just once.

This receptor was obtained from a donor over 35 with multiple myeloma. The chain uses TRBV5-1 and TRBJ2-2; possibly TRBD1 or TRBD2 for D (5 bases each). Sequenced sample: a population of CD138-negative cells sorted from bone marrow. The CDR3 nucleotides read TGCGCCAGCAGAGAACTAGGGGCCACCGGGGAGCTGTTTTTT. It yields the protein CASRELGATGELFF. The whole variable domain, remainder taken from reference TRBV5-1 and TRBJ2-2, is KAGVTQTPRYLIKTRGQQVTLSCSPISGHRSVSWYQQTPGQGLQFLFEYFSETQRNKGNFPGRFSGRQFSNSRSEMNVSTLELGDSALYLCASRELGATGELFFGEGSRLTVL.